A single sample gave rise to the 28 T cell receptor beta chains below, sequenced in a study of shared T cell receptors in the human thymus (dated by TCRdb to the early 2020s). Library construction relied on the immunoSEQ multiplex PCR assay. TCRdb holds this immuneACCESS table with in-frame rearrangements only. Some clones are missing; in checked studies, unresolved V genes explain under half, and the rest has no known cause. A total of about 380,000 clones appear in this sample, 85% to 95% of them only once. Together, the top ten hold roughly 0.021% of the sample. Sequencing input: thymocytes. These receptors all come from a human donor.

This chain connects TRBV28 to TRBJ1-5; TRBD1 might be the D (5 bases). Trimming stripped 6 bases from V and 8 bases from J, with 14 bases between. This CDR3 has 13 residues. Germline lookup yields CDR1 MDHEN and CDR2 SYDVKM. CDR3 coding DNA: TGTGCCAGCAGCAAAGGGGTTAGAGAGCCCCAGCATTTT. This gives the protein CASSKGVREPQHF.

CDR3 nucleotide sequence: TGTGCCAGCAGCTTAGGGGGAAGTTGGGACGAGCAGTACTTC. Its protein is CASSLGGSWDEQYF. The chain carries TRBV11-2 and TRBJ2-7; D is unresolved. Between the trimmed V and J ends, which lost 1 base and 5 bases, there was a span of 12 bases. The CDR3 sequence is 14 residues long. Per the germline V gene, CDR1 is SGHAT and CDR2 is FQNNGV.

This clone appeared a single time. This chain uses TRBV29-1 with TRBJ2-3; D possibly corresponds to TRBD1 (6 bases). The CDR3 has 16 residues. Trimming left V 3 bases short and J 0 bases short, with 16 bases between. Looked up from germline, CDR1 is SQVTM and CDR2 is ANQGSEA. The CDR3 spells CSVEYGAGASTDTQYF. Here the CDR3 DNA reads TGCAGCGTTGAGTACGGGGCAGGGGCTAGCACAGATACGCAGTATTTT.

The chain employs TRBV5-4 and TRBJ2-1; D is uncertain. There are 16 residues in the CDR3. Germline-derived CDR1 and CDR2 are SGHNT and YYREEE (reference sequence). Trimming removed 1 base from V and 3 bases from J, with 14 bases in between. CDR3 in DNA: TGTGCCAGCAGCTTGAATCGGACCCTACTCTACAATGAGCAGTTCTTC. Translating it yields CASSLNRTLLYNEQFF.

The gene calls are TRBV5-1 and TRBJ2-7, with a tentative D call TRBD1 (5 bases). V gave up 3 bases and J gave up 2 bases, with 12 bases separating them. Germline CDR1 and CDR2: SGHRS and YFSETQ. The CDR3 runs to 14 residues. The CDR3 nucleotides are TGCGCCAGCAGCTCTACCGACAGACCCTACGAGCAGTACTTC. It yields the protein CASSSTDRPYEQYF. Variable domain in full (rest from reference TRBV5-1 and TRBJ2-7): KAGVTQTPRYLIKTRGQQVTLSCSPISGHRSVSWYQQTPGQGLQFLFEYFSETQRNKGNFPGRFSGRQFSNSRSEMNVSTLELGDSALYLCASSSTDRPYEQYFGPGTRLTVT.

The CDR3 DNA sequence: TGTGCCAGCAGCTCGGGACAGGACTTCTCCTACGAGCAGTACTTC. It translates to CASSSGQDFSYEQYF. J is TRBJ2-7 and V is TRBV5-4; 8 bases match TRBD1. Germline V gives CDR1 SGHNT, CDR2 YYREEE (reference sequence). The V segment lost 3 bases and the J segment 0 bases; nucleotides outside the gene matches: 5. The CDR3 spans 15 residues.

This chain joins TRBV28 and TRBJ1-6, with 10 bases that match TRBD1. The CDR3 is 14 residues long. V lost 3 bases to trimming and J lost 8 bases; unmatched junction nucleotides: 1. Germline V gene lookup returns CDR1 MDHEN and CDR2 SYDVKM. CDR3 in DNA: TGTGCCAGCAGTTTGGGACAGGGGTATTCACCCCTCCACTTT. Its translation: CASSLGQGYSPLHF.

V is TRBV11-2 and J is TRBJ2-7, with 8 bases identical to TRBD2. The germline CDR1 and CDR2 sequences are SGHAT and FQNNGV. The CDR3 loop spans 15 amino acids. V was clipped by 3 bases and J by 7 bases; unmatched bases: 11. CDR3 bases: TGTGCCAGCAGCTTTTCGCCGGGACTAGTGTTTGAGCAGTACTTC. Protein sequence: CASSFSPGLVFEQYF.

J is TRBJ2-3 and V is TRBV6-6; D gene uncertain. V was clipped by 5 bases and J by 6 bases, with 9 bases between them. Germline values: CDR1 MNHNY, CDR2 SVGAGI (reference sequence). The length of the CDR3 is 12 residues. For the CDR3, the DNA is TGTGCCAGCAGTCCAACGGAGGATACGCAGTATTTT. This sequence encodes CASSPTEDTQYF.

The chain recombines TRBV5-8 with TRBJ2-4; 13 bases are a match to TRBD2. The CDR3 totals 16 residues. J lost 0 bases, V lost 4 bases, and 1 base had no gene match. Germline V lookup: CDR1 SGHTS, CDR2 YDEGEE. The CDR3, as DNA: TGTGCCAGCAGCGGACTAGCGGGAGCAGCCAAAAACATTCAGTACTTC. This gives the protein CASSGLAGAAKNIQYF.

The chain uses TRBV27 and TRBJ1-5; TRBD1 might be the D (5 bases). Per the germline V gene, CDR1 is MNHEY and CDR2 is SMNVEV (reference sequence). This CDR3 comprises 14 residues. V gave up 8 bases and J gave up 3 bases, with 14 bases separating them. CDR3 nucleotide sequence: TGTGCCAGCGGCCCCCGACAGCTCAATCAGCCCCAGCATTTT. Translated: CASGPRQLNQPQHF.

The chain links TRBV7-8 to TRBJ2-7; 8 nucleotides line up with TRBD1. The ends lost 10 bases at V and 0 bases at J; junction bases unmatched: 8. Germline values: CDR1 SGHVS, CDR2 FQNEAQ. CDR3 length: 14 residues. The CDR3 nucleotides are TGTGCCACCAAAGACAGGGGTCCCTCCTACGAGCAGTACTTC. This encodes CATKDRGPSYEQYF.

This chain links TRBV19 with TRBJ1-5, with D tentatively TRBD1 (6 bases). This CDR3 comprises 17 residues. The germline CDR1 and CDR2 sequences are LNHDA and SQIVND (reference sequence). The ends were cut back, 6 bases at V and 2 bases at J, with 20 bases in the middle. The CDR3 region is CASRRPRGLWCNQPQHF. DNA of the CDR3: TGTGCCAGTAGACGTCCTCGGGGGCTTTGGTGCAATCAGCCCCAGCATTTT.

This clone was found once. The V and J genes are TRBV29-1 and TRBJ2-1; the D gene is possibly TRBD1 (5 bases). V shed 4 bases and J shed 5 bases, with 15 bases lying between them. This CDR3 contains 14 residues. Germline values: CDR1 SQVTM, CDR2 ANQGSEA. The CDR3 sequence is CSVAGRVANNEQFF. The CDR3 DNA reads as TGCAGCGTTGCGGGCAGGGTGGCTAACAATGAGCAGTTCTTC.

The table lists this clone with a count of one. The chain links TRBV7-2 to TRBJ2-5; TRBD1 aligns across 9 bases. Germline assignment: CDR1 SGHTA and CDR2 FQGNSA. This CDR3 has 17 amino acids. V shed 1 base, J shed 5 bases, and the junction held 11 bases outside the gene matches. CDR3 in amino acids: CASSLELGDRALETQYF. As DNA, the CDR3 is TGTGCCAGCAGCTTAGAATTAGGGGACAGGGCCCTCGAGACCCAGTACTTC.

The chain couples TRBV5-1 to TRBJ1-4; unclear D gene. The V end was cut by 3 bases, the J end by 10 bases, with 13 bases between. The V gene's germline CDR1 is SGHRS and CDR2 YFSETQ. The CDR3 sequence is 13 residues long. CDR3 in DNA: TGCGCCAGCAGCTCTGGGGTAAATAGAAAACTGTTTTTT. This codes for CASSSGVNRKLFF.

The chain carries TRBV27 and TRBJ2-7, with D perhaps TRBD2 (6 bases). The CDR3 extends over 14 amino acids. Germline V lookup: CDR1 MNHEY, CDR2 SMNVEV (reference sequence). The V gene lost 5 bases and the J gene lost 6 bases, with 17 bases spanning the gap. CDR3 bases: TGTGCCAGCAGTCCTCGGGGAGGTCTGCGCGAGCAGTACTTC. This translates into CASSPRGGLREQYF.

The table lists this clone with a count of one. The gene calls are TRBV7-4 and TRBJ2-1; 9 bases agree with TRBD1. The CDR3 runs 16 residues. Germline V CDR1 and CDR2: SGHVT, SQSDAQ. Unmatched junction bases numbered 7, after V lost 6 bases and J lost 1 base. The CDR3 is CASRIYRGQSYNEQFF. The CDR3 DNA sequence: TGTGCCAGCAGGATCTACAGGGGGCAGTCCTACAATGAGCAGTTCTTC.

This chain uses TRBV29-1 with TRBJ1-1; a weak D match, TRBD1 (6 bases). Germline V gives CDR1 SQVTM, CDR2 ANQGSEA. The CDR3 totals 13 residues. V lost 7 bases, J lost 1 base, and 13 bases lay in between. CDR3 amino acids: CSAEGHRNTEAFF. CDR3 coding DNA: TGCAGCGCAGAGGGACATCGGAACACTGAAGCTTTCTTT.

The rearrangement joins TRBV12-2 to TRBJ2-1; TRBD2, the table's D call, was not compared with the DNA. TRBV12-2 is given as a pseudogene. There are 22 residues in the CDR3. The CDR3 DNA is TGTGCAAGTCGCTTCCCCAAGGGGGGAGCGGGAGTAGGGTATGTCTCCTACAATGAGCAGTTCTTC. It specifies CASRFPKGGAGVGYVSYNEQFF.

The rearrangement joins TRBV25-1 to TRBJ2-2; D not certain. The germline V and J ends were trimmed by 6 bases and 6 bases, with 14 bases remaining between them. Germline V CDR1 and CDR2: MGHDK, SYGVNS. This CDR3 is 14 amino acids long. The CDR3 loop is CASRESGGSGELFF. Here the CDR3 DNA reads TGTGCCAGCAGGGAAAGTGGTGGTTCCGGGGAGCTGTTTTTT.

A single count supports this clone. Other DNA sequences of this sample code for an identical CDR3. This rearrangement joins TRBV29-1 to TRBJ2-1; D is unresolved. V lost 0 bases and J lost 9, with 24 bases in between. This CDR3 is 17 amino acids long. Germline CDR1 and CDR2: SQVTM and ANQGSEA. The CDR3 nucleotides read TGCAGCGTTGAAGATTCATTTACCGGCTACGTAAACCTTGAGCAGTTCTTC. Translating gives CSVEDSFTGYVNLEQFF.

The chain is built from TRBV9 and TRBJ2-1, with 7 bases lining up with TRBD2. The CDR3 is 16 residues long. From germline, CDR1 is SGDLS and CDR2 YYNGEE. The J segment lost 5 bases and the V segment lost 1 base, leaving 9 bases of the junction unmatched. Here the CDR3 DNA reads TGTGCCAGCAGCGTACTCGGGGAGGGCCGGGACAATGAGCAGTTCTTC. Amino acids: CASSVLGEGRDNEQFF.

The J gene is TRBJ2-7, the V gene TRBV11-2; maybe TRBD1 (6 bases). Trimming took 5 bases from V and 3 from J, leaving 11 bases between them. Germline V gene sequence: CDR1 SGHAT, CDR2 FQNNGV. This CDR3 is 13 amino acids long. For the CDR3, the DNA is TGTGCCAGCAGCGCCCGACAGGACTACGAGCAGTACTTC. Its translation: CASSARQDYEQYF.

V usage is TRBV19 and J usage is TRBJ2-3; 7 positions match TRBD2. Germline CDR1 and CDR2: LNHDA and SQIVND (reference sequence). This CDR3 spans 16 amino acids. The V segment lost 8 bases and the J segment 0 bases; nucleotides outside the gene matches: 11. In DNA, the CDR3 is TGTGCCAGTGGCCGGCGGGAGCGCTCTAGCACAGATACGCAGTATTTT. Translating it yields CASGRRERSSTDTQYF.

The J gene is TRBJ2-3, the V gene TRBV14; 11 nucleotides line up with TRBD2. The CDR3 spans 19 residues. Germline values: CDR1 SGHDN, CDR2 FVKESK. V gave up 0 bases and J gave up 3 bases; unmatched junction bases: 11. DNA for the CDR3: TGTGCCAGCAGCCAAGATCTTGGCGGTAGCGGGAGGGAGACAGATACGCAGTATTTT. The encoded protein is CASSQDLGGSGRETDTQYF.

The chain employs TRBV5-5 and TRBJ1-5; no clear D gene. Germline V gene data show CDR1 as SGHKS and CDR2 as YYEKEE (reference sequence). This CDR3 is 15 amino acids long. The germline V and J ends were trimmed by 0 bases and 3 bases, with 10 bases remaining between them. The CDR3 region is CASSLDPSPNQPQHF. The CDR3, as DNA: TGTGCCAGCAGCTTGGACCCCAGCCCCAATCAGCCCCAGCATTTT.

The chain combines TRBV6-5 with TRBJ1-3, with TRBD1 as a possible D gene (5 bases). This CDR3 is built from 16 residues. Looked up from germline, CDR1 is MNHEY and CDR2 is SVGAGI. The V end lost 4 bases, the J end lost 7 bases, and 20 bases lay between the germline ends. CDR3 loop: CASSSLPPGPANTIYF. The CDR3 DNA reads as TGTGCCAGCAGTTCTCTCCCCCCGGGACCCGCGAACACCATATATTTT.